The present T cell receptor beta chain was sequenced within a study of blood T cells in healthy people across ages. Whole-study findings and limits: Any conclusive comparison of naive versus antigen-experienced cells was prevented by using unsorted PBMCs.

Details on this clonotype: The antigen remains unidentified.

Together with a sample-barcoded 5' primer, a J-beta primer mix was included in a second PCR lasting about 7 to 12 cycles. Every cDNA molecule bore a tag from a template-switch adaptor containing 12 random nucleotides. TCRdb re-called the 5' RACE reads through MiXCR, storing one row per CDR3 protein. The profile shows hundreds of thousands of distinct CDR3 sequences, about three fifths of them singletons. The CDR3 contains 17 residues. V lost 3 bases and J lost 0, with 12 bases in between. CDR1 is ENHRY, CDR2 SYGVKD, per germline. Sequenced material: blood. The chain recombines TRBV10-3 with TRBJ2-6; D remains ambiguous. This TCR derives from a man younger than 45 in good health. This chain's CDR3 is CAISDRNIHSGANVLTF. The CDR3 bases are TGTGCCATCAGTGATCGGAACATTCACTCTGGGGCCAACGTCCTGACTTTC.